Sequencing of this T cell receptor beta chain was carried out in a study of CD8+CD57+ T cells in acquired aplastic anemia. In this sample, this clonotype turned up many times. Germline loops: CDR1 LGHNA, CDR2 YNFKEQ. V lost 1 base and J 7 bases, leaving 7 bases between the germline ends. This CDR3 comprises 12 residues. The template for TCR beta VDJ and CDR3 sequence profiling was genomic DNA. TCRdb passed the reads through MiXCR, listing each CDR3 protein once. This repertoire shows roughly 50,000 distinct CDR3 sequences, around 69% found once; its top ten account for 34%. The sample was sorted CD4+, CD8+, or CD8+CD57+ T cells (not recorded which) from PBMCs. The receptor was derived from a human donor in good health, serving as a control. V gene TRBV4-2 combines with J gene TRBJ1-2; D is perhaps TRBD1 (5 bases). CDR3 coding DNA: TGTGCCAGCAGCCAAGGGGGGGTTGGCTACACCTTC. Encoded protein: CASSQGGVGYTF.